The clone carrying this T cell receptor beta chain showed up just a few times. Its antigen is unknown. CDR3 length: 13 amino acids. Germline CDR1 SQVTM, CDR2 ANQGSEA. V gave up 7 bases and J gave up 4 bases, with 16 bases separating them. TCRdb re-called the 5' RACE reads with MiXCR, one entry per CDR3 protein. The sample shows fewer than 650,000 distinct CDR3 sequences, approximately 12% of them seen only once. This sample is part of a study of CD8 T cells in ankylosing spondylitis. Findings of the study overall: Relatively rare in peripheral blood, disease-linked clones were also CD8+. Typical of ankylosing spondylitis blood, it appeared, was a TCR beta motif of roughly eight highly homologous variants. Significant enrichment of disease-linked clones was reportedly seen in matched ankylosing spondylitis synovial fluid.

The sequencing sample was made of blood, either unsorted or a sorted T cell fraction (not recorded which). V gene TRBV29-1 combines with J gene TRBJ1-1; no firm D call. This clonotype was sampled from a male donor with ankylosing spondylitis. The CDR3, as DNA: TGCAGCGCCGGCGACGGCGAGGGCACTGAAGCTTTCTTT. Its protein product is CSAGDGEGTEAFF.